One sample yielded the 20 T cell receptor beta chains listed below, sequenced in a study of blood T cell repertoires in COVID-19. This table comes from immunoSEQ multiplex PCR, and its TCRdb copy is limited to in-frame clones, with some not included. The data contain almost 300,000 clones, about nine tenths of them singletons. Sequenced: peripheral blood. The source is a woman aged 30 to 39 with COVID-19, enrolled during active disease.

The rearrangement uses TRBV5-4 and TRBJ2-3, with D unresolved. Germline V gene lookup returns CDR1 SGHNT and CDR2 YYREEE (reference sequence). Trimming took 2 bases from V and 4 from J, leaving 11 bases between them. The CDR3 has 14 amino acids. Written as DNA, the CDR3 is TGTGCCAGCAGCTTTTTTACAGAGCCAGATACGCAGTATTTT. Encoded protein: CASSFFTEPDTQYF.

The chain links TRBV18 to TRBJ2-7; D uncertain. This CDR3 region has 13 residues. The germline V and J ends were trimmed by 2 bases and 0 bases, with 5 bases remaining between them. Germline lookup yields CDR1 KGHSH and CDR2 LQKENI. The CDR3: CASSPESSYEQYF. CDR3 DNA: TGTGCCAGCTCACCAGAGTCCTCCTACGAGCAGTACTTC.

The rearrangement joins TRBV4-1 to TRBJ1-1; maybe TRBD1 (5 bases). With 4 bases removed from V and 0 bases from J, the gap between germline ends came to 6 bases. The germline V gene encodes CDR1 MGHRA and CDR2 YSYEKL. The CDR3 runs to 13 residues. The CDR3 DNA is TGCGCCAGCAGCCGACAGCTGAACACTGAAGCTTTCTTT. Its protein product is CASSRQLNTEAFF.

The rearrangement links TRBV10-2 to TRBJ1-4; possible D gene TRBD1, 6 bases. Germline V CDR1 and CDR2: WSHSY, SAAADI. V was shortened by 8 bases and J by 7 bases, with 17 bases between the two germline ends. CDR3 size: 14 residues. The CDR3 sequence: CASARQALGEKLFF. In nucleotides, the CDR3 is TGCGCCAGCGCCAGACAGGCGCTGGGTGAAAAACTGTTTTTT.

The chain recombines TRBV19 with TRBJ1-2, with D perhaps matching TRBD1 (5 bases). This CDR3 contains 13 residues. The germline V gene has CDR1 LNHDA and CDR2 SQIVND (reference sequence). Trimming pared 8 bases from V and 3 bases from J, leaving 13 bases between. CDR3 sequence (DNA): TGTGCCAGTTATAACAGGTTTGACTATGGCTACACCTTC. Translating it yields CASYNRFDYGYTF. Combining the CDR3 with reference TRBV19 and TRBJ1-2 gives the whole variable domain DGGITQSPKYLFRKEGQNVTLSCEQNLNHDAMYWYRQDPGQGLRLIYYSQIVNDFQKGDIAEGYSVSREKKESFPLTVTSAQKNPTAFYLCASYNRFDYGYTFGSGTRLTVV.

V gene TRBV7-9 combines with J gene TRBJ2-7; 7 bases are a match to TRBD1. The CDR3 loop spans 14 amino acids. Trimming at V came to 5 bases and at J to 4 bases, leaving 8 bases not matched to a gene. Looked up from germline, CDR1 is SEHNR and CDR2 is FQNEAQ (reference sequence). Written as DNA, the CDR3 is TGTGCCAGCAGCAGCGACGACAGGGTGTACGAGCAGTACTTC. Protein product: CASSSDDRVYEQYF.

This rearrangement joins TRBV5-4 to TRBJ1-1; D may be TRBD1 (6 bases). The CDR3 consists of 14 residues. Looked up from germline, CDR1 is SGHNT and CDR2 is YYREEE (reference sequence). Trimming shortened V by 7 bases and J by 2 bases, and 15 bases separated the two germline ends. The chain's CDR3 is CASAGGGRNTEAFF. In DNA, the CDR3 is TGTGCCAGCGCTGGGGGGGGGCGCAACACTGAAGCTTTCTTT.

As for this clone: Other DNA sequences from this sample encode an identical CDR3 as well. V usage is TRBV28 and J usage is TRBJ1-1; TRBD1 is a possible D gene (6 bases). Germline assignment: CDR1 MDHEN and CDR2 SYDVKM. The CDR3 has 13 residues. V was pared by 2 bases and J by 4 bases, with 8 bases between. The CDR3 DNA reads as TGTGCCAGCAGTTTAAGGGGGGGCACTGAAGCTTTCTTT. This gives the protein CASSLRGGTEAFF.

V usage is TRBV11-2 and J usage is TRBJ2-6; 11 positions match TRBD1. The CDR3 consists of 17 residues. CDR1 and CDR2 (germline): SGHAT, FQNNGV. After removal of 3 bases from V and 0 bases from J, the junction contained 1 base not matched to a gene. The CDR3 region is CASSFGTGGSGANVLTF. The CDR3 bases are TGTGCCAGCAGCTTCGGGACAGGGGGCTCTGGGGCCAACGTCCTGACTTTC.

V usage is TRBV7-2 and J usage is TRBJ2-3; 9 nucleotides line up with TRBD2. V was pared by 1 base and J by 9 bases, with 5 bases of the junction left unmatched. This CDR3 region has 14 residues. The germline V gene has CDR1 SGHTA and CDR2 FQGNSA. The CDR3 is CASSLDLSGGTQYF. The CDR3 nucleotides read TGTGCCAGCAGCTTAGATTTGAGCGGGGGGACGCAGTATTTT.

The rearrangement joins TRBV2 to TRBJ2-2, with TRBD2 matching over 14 bases. Per the germline V gene, CDR1 is SNHLY and CDR2 is FYNNEI. Trimming took 6 bases from V and 5 from J; bases not matched to a gene: 8. The CDR3 consists of 17 residues. CDR3 in amino acids: CASRPGLAGGRTGELFF. The CDR3, as DNA: TGTGCCAGCAGGCCAGGACTAGCGGGGGGTCGGACCGGGGAGCTGTTTTTT.

The chain is built from TRBV28 and TRBJ2-5; 14 nucleotides match TRBD2. The CDR3 contains 19 residues. With 3 bases clipped from V and 5 bases from J, the junction kept 14 bases outside the gene matches. Germline V gene lookup returns CDR1 MDHEN and CDR2 SYDVKM. The DNA for the CDR3 is TGTGCCAGCAGTTTCTTGAACCCGGGACTAGCGGGGGTAAGGGAGACCCAGTACTTC. This codes for CASSFLNPGLAGVRETQYF.

The J gene is TRBJ2-3, the V gene TRBV7-7; weak D call: TRBD2 (7 bases). Between the trimmed V and J ends, which lost 4 bases and 1 base, there was a span of 18 bases. CDR1 is SSHAT, CDR2 FNYEAQ, per germline (reference sequence). CDR3 size: 17 residues. The CDR3 DNA sequence: TGTGCCAGCAGCTCGGACCCGGGGGGCCCGGGCACAGATACGCAGTATTTT. Protein product: CASSSDPGGPGTDTQYF.

DNA of the CDR3: TGTGCCAGCAGTTCACCCGAGACAGACTCCTACAATGAGCAGTTCTTC. This translates into CASSSPETDSYNEQFF. The chain carries TRBV6-2 or TRBV6-3 and TRBJ2-1, with TRBD1 as a possible D gene (5 bases). The CDR3 length is 16 residues. Trimming stripped 4 bases from V and 0 bases from J, with 13 bases between. Germline V gene data show CDR1 as MNHEY and CDR2 as SVGEGT.

In its sample, this clone was seen a few times. V and J are TRBV12-3 or TRBV12-4 and TRBJ2-1; TRBD1 matches at 7 bases. The CDR3 is 13 amino acids. The junction had 9 bases not matched to a gene; V was cut back by 7 bases and J by 9 bases. The CDR3 spells CASTLGTASEQFF. DNA of the CDR3: TGTGCCAGCACCCTAGGGACAGCAAGTGAGCAGTTCTTC.

The genes are TRBV6-5 and TRBJ1-6; 7 positions agree with TRBD1. The germline V gene encodes CDR1 MNHEY and CDR2 SVGAGI. The CDR3 covers 15 residues. The J segment lost 7 bases and the V segment lost 0 bases, leaving 3 bases of the junction unmatched. Here the CDR3 reads CASSYSSGGNSPLHF. The CDR3 DNA follows: TGTGCCAGCAGTTACTCGTCAGGGGGGAATTCACCCCTCCACTTT.

The rearrangement links TRBV9 to TRBJ1-1; 10 nucleotides match TRBD1. The CDR3 spans 14 residues. Per the germline V gene, CDR1 is SGDLS and CDR2 is YYNGEE. The V segment lost 5 bases and the J segment 5 bases; nucleotides outside the gene matches: 6. DNA of the CDR3: TGTGCCAGCAGTTGGACAGGGGGAACGACTGAAGCTTTCTTT. Translation gives CASSWTGGTTEAFF.

The chain recombines TRBV4-2 with TRBJ2-7; D call uncertain. The CDR3 runs to 14 residues. V was shortened by 0 bases and J by 6 bases, with 12 bases between the two germline ends. The germline V gene has CDR1 LGHNA and CDR2 YNFKEQ. CDR3 sequence (DNA): TGTGCCAGCAGCCAAGATGAAGAGGCTTCCGAGCAGTACTTC. Translating gives CASSQDEEASEQYF.

The chain uses TRBV30 and TRBJ1-1; no definite D call. Germline CDR1 and CDR2: GTSNPN and SVGIG (reference sequence). CDR3 length: 13 amino acids. V dropped 0 bases and J dropped 2 bases, with 7 bases sitting between them. The CDR3 region is CAWSVTSNTEAFF. CDR3 DNA: TGTGCCTGGAGTGTTACATCAAACACTGAAGCTTTCTTT.

Worth noting for this clone: Within the sample, other DNA sequences also encode this same CDR3. Here the CDR3 reads CASSQTTGNYGYTF. The CDR3 DNA sequence: TGCGCCAGCAGCCAGACGACAGGGAACTATGGCTACACCTTC. The chain joins TRBV4-1 to TRBJ1-2; TRBD1 matches at 7 bases. CDR1 is MGHRA and CDR2 is YSYEKL in the germline V gene. V was pared by 3 bases and J by 2 bases, with 3 bases of the junction left unmatched. The CDR3 contains 14 residues.